This T cell receptor (beta chain) was obtained from a study of T cells after yellow fever vaccination. Study at large: With SMART-Seq v4 Ultra Low Input, the fractions containing low cell numbers were prepared. The study, taken as a whole, reports: A weaker but faster secondary response was observed, peaking on day 5 versus 15.

Ten or more counts support this clonotype. Its antigen is as yet unknown. J lost 8 bases, V lost 6 bases, and 7 bases had no gene match. Germline V gene data show CDR1 as SQVTM and CDR2 as ANQGSEA. This CDR3 is built from 12 residues. In TCRdb, the 5' RACE reads were re-called with MiXCR into one record per CDR3 protein. The table has 68,000 or so distinct CDR3 sequences, approximately 7% seen once; the top ten hold approximately 34%. The sample in question was CD8+ T cells sorted from PBMCs, obtained 15 days after the yellow fever booster vaccination. The rearrangement uses TRBV29-1 and TRBJ2-1; 7 bases line up with TRBD1. The sequence came from a man younger than 40 who received the YFV17D yellow fever vaccine. CDR3: CSVAGTEDEQFF. The CDR3 DNA reads as TGCAGCGTCGCCGGGACAGAAGATGAGCAGTTCTTC.